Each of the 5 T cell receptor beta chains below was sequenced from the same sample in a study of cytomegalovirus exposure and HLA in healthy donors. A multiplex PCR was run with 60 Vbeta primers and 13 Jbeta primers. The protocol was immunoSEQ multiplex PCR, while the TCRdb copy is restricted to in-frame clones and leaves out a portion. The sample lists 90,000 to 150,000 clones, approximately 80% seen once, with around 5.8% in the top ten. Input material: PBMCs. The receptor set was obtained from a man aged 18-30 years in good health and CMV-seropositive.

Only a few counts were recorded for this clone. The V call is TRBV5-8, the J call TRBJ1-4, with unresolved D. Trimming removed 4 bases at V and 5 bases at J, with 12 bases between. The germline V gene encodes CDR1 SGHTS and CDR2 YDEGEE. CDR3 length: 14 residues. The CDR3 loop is CASSLSELNEKLFF. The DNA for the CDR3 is TGTGCCAGCAGCCTGTCAGAACTAAATGAAAAACTGTTTTTT.

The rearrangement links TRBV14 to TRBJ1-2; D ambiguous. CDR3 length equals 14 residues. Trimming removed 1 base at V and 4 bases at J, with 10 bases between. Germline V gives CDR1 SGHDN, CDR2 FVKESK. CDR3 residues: CASSQGGSPYGYTF. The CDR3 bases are TGTGCCAGCAGCCAAGGAGGGAGCCCCTATGGCTACACCTTC.

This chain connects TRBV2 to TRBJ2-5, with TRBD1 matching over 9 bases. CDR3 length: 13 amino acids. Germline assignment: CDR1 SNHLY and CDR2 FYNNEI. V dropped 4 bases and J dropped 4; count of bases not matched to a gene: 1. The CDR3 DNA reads TGTGCCAGCAGTGTGGGACAGGGAGAGACCCAGTACTTC. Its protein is CASSVGQGETQYF. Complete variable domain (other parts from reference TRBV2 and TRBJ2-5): EPEVTQTPSHQVTQMGQEVILRCVPISNHLYFYWYRQILGQKVEFLVSFYNNEISEKSEIFDDQFSVERPDGSNFTLKIRSTKLEDSAMYFCASSVGQGETQYFGPGTRLLVL.

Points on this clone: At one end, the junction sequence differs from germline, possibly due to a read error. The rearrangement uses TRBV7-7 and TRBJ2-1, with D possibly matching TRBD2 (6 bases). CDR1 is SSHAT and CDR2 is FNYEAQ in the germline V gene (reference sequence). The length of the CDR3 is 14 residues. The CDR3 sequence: CASSPLGGRNEQFF. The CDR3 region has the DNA TGTGCTAGCAGCCCCTTGGGGGGAAGGAATGAGCAGTTCTTC.

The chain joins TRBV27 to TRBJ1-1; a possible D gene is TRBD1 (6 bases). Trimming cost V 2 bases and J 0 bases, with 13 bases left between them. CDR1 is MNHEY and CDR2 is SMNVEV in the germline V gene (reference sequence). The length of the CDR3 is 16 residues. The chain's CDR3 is CASSLSGQGMNTEAFF. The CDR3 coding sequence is TGTGCCAGCAGTTTAAGTGGCCAGGGGATGAACACTGAAGCTTTCTTT.